This entry lists 10 T cell receptor beta chains sequenced from one sample in a study of Graves' ophthalmopathy and Graves' hyperthyroidism. RNA transcripts were the template, and TCR beta CDR3 regions were amplified from them. HTBI primers served in a first-round RT-PCR, which a second-round multiplex PCR followed. One entry per CDR3 protein results from TCRdb running MiXCR on the multiplex PCR reads. The sample has roughly 700,000 distinct CDR3 sequences, 40% seen once. What was sequenced was peripheral blood. These receptors were taken from an adult man with Graves' ophthalmopathy.

This clonotype has more than one count but fewer than ten. This chain links TRBV7-2 with TRBJ2-5, with TRBD1 matching 12 bases. In germline, CDR1 is SGHTA, CDR2 FQGNSA. V trimming: 3 bases; J trimming: 1 base; junction bases outside the gene matches: 6. CDR3 size: 17 residues. CDR3 nucleotides: TGTGCCAGCAGCTTCGGGGACAGGGGGCCGGCCCAAGAGACCCAGTACTTC. As protein: CASSFGDRGPAQETQYF.

A note on this clonotype: One base away lies a much larger clone, so this may be a sequencing read error. The V gene is TRBV10-2, the J gene TRBJ1-2; D unclear. This CDR3 region has 14 residues. The V gene's germline CDR1 is WSHSY and CDR2 SAAADI. Here the CDR3 DNA reads TGCGCCAGCAGTGAGTCAGGCAGGAGCTATGACTACACCTTC. This sequence encodes CASSESGRSYDYTF.

This clonotype was seen only a few times. One junction end does not reproduce the germline sequence, and a read error may be involved. The genes are TRBV7-9 and TRBJ2-7, with a tentative D call TRBD2 (6 bases). This CDR3 spans 14 amino acids. Germline V lookup: CDR1 SEHNR, CDR2 FQNEAQ (reference sequence). The CDR3 sequence is CASSQVGRNYEQYF. The CDR3, as DNA: TGCGCCAGCAGCCAGGTAGGGAGGAACTACGAGCAGTACTTC.

On this clonotype: This clone may be a read error of a much larger clone one base away. The chain is built from TRBV7-9 and TRBJ2-7; 10 nucleotides match TRBD1. CDR3 length: 14 residues. Per the germline V gene, CDR1 is SEHNR and CDR2 is FQNEAQ (reference sequence). The CDR3 coding sequence is TGTGCCAGCAGCTCCTCGGGGACAGGGGACGAGCGGTACTTC. Translated: CASSSSGTGDERYF.

This clonotype appeared once. The J gene is TRBJ1-5, the V gene TRBV25-1; D call uncertain. The CDR3 covers 18 residues. The germline V and J ends were trimmed by 6 bases and 0 bases, with 21 bases remaining between them. In germline, CDR1 is MGHDK, CDR2 SYGVNS. The CDR3 reads CASRLRRPGSYSNQPQHF. The CDR3 region has the DNA TGTGCCAGCAGACTTCGGAGACCCGGTTCCTATAGCAATCAGCCCCAGCATTTT.

The CDR3 reads CSAALSEQETQYF. CDR3 bases: TGCAGTGCTGCCCTGTCGGAGCAAGAGACCCAGTACTTC. The rearrangement links TRBV20-1 to TRBJ2-5; unclear D gene. This CDR3 is 13 amino acids long. Trimming pared 5 bases from V and 2 bases from J, leaving 12 bases between. Germline CDR1 DFQATT, CDR2 SNEGSKA (reference sequence).

With respect to this clonotype: At one end, the junction sequence differs from germline, possibly due to a read error. The chain has TRBV10-3 and TRBJ1-2; TRBD1 might be the D (6 bases). This CDR3 has 14 amino acids. Per the germline V gene, CDR1 is ENHRY and CDR2 is SYGVKD. DNA for the CDR3: TGTGCAATCTCCCCCCAGGACAGCCAGGGTGGCGACACCTTC. As protein: CAISPQDSQGGDTF.

The CDR3, as DNA: TGTGCCAGCAGCGTAGCTCCGGGTCTCGACGGGCAGTACTTC. It translates to CASSVAPGLDGQYF. This chain connects TRBV9 to TRBJ2-7; no firm D call. The CDR3 sequence is 14 residues long. V was shortened by 0 bases and J by 9 bases, with 16 bases between the two germline ends. Per germline, CDR1 SGDLS and CDR2 YYNGEE. The complete variable domain, with remaining parts taken from reference TRBV9 and TRBJ2-7, reads DSGVTQTPKHLITATGQRVTLRCSPRSGDLSVYWYQQSLDQGLQFLIQYYNGEERAKGNILERFSAQQFPDLHSELNLSSLELGDSALYFCASSVAPGLDGQYFGPGTRLTVT.

This clonotype was observed a handful of times. V usage is TRBV15 and J usage is TRBJ1-5; 7 nucleotides line up with TRBD1. Germline V lookup: CDR1 LNHNV, CDR2 YYDKDF (reference sequence). There are 17 residues in the CDR3. The V and J ends lost 1 base and 11 bases, in that order; junction bases with no gene match: 17. CDR3 in DNA: TGTGCCACCAGCAGAGGCAGGACAGGCCCGGAGGGGTTAGCCCAGCATTTT. Amino acids: CATSRGRTGPEGLAQHF.

This clonotype appeared many times. The chain couples TRBV7-7 to TRBJ2-7; 7 nucleotides align to TRBD1. The germline CDR1 and CDR2 sequences are SSHAT and FNYEAQ (reference sequence). This CDR3 spans 13 amino acids. With 4 bases clipped from V and 7 bases from J, the junction kept 7 bases outside the gene matches. The CDR3 DNA sequence: TGTGCCAGCAGCTCCCAACAGGGGTGGGAGCAGTACTTC. Encoded protein: CASSSQQGWEQYF.